These 21 T cell receptor beta chains were sequenced from one sample in a study of Ad26.COV2.S vaccination and SARS-CoV-2 variants. This table comes from immunoSEQ multiplex PCR, and its TCRdb copy is limited to in-frame clones, with some not included. The data show some 500,000 clones, roughly nine tenths seen once. Sample treatment: 15 to 20 received Ad26.COV2.S at low or high dose, single or two shots; roughly five received placebo; per-sample allocation not given. Samples came from day 63 after the first vaccine or placebo injection. Sequencing was performed on peripheral blood, taken in a trial of Ad26.COV2.S vaccine versus placebo. The source of these receptors is a person aged 18-65 years who received the Ad26.COV2.S COVID-19 vaccine or a placebo.

The rearrangement links TRBV4-2 to TRBJ2-7, with D maybe TRBD1 (6 bases). V shed 1 base and J shed 2 bases, with 18 bases lying between them. The CDR3 totals 17 residues. From germline, CDR1 is LGHNA and CDR2 YNFKEQ. The CDR3 DNA is TGTGCCAGCAGCCAAGGGGCGTCTGGGGGCCCAACCTACGAGCAGTACTTC. This encodes CASSQGASGGPTYEQYF.

This clone was counted once. The gene calls are TRBV5-6 and TRBJ2-7; D ambiguous. The CDR3 is made up of 13 amino acids. V was clipped by 2 bases and J by 6 bases, with 12 bases between them. Germline CDR1 reads SGHDT; CDR2 reads YYEEEE. The CDR3 region is CASSFSVGSEQYF. The DNA of the CDR3 is TGTGCCAGCAGCTTCTCCGTAGGCTCCGAGCAGTACTTC.

The rearrangement links TRBV18 to TRBJ2-5; D is unresolved. With 3 bases removed from V and 3 bases from J, the gap between germline ends came to 8 bases. The CDR3 runs 13 residues. Per germline, CDR1 KGHSH and CDR2 LQKENI. The DNA of the CDR3 is TGTGCCAGCTCACCCGGGCTGAAAGAGACCCAGTACTTC. This gives the protein CASSPGLKETQYF.

This chain uses TRBV27 with TRBJ1-6; no definite D call. This CDR3 is built from 16 residues. Germline V CDR1 and CDR2: MNHEY, SMNVEV (reference sequence). V lost 5 bases and J 14 bases, leaving 25 bases between the germline ends. The CDR3 region is CASSSFVGGSSGALHF. The CDR3 DNA reads TGTGCCAGCAGTAGTTTCGTCGGAGGGAGCAGCGGGGCCCTCCACTTT.

CDR3 nucleotides: TGTGCCAGCAGTTTCAGGAACAACTATGGCTACACCTTC. Its protein is CASSFRNNYGYTF. The V and J genes are TRBV27 and TRBJ1-2; D is uncertain. Trimming removed 3 bases at V and 2 bases at J, with 7 bases between. This CDR3 comprises 13 residues. Germline V lookup: CDR1 MNHEY, CDR2 SMNVEV (reference sequence).

The CDR3 DNA follows: TGCAGCGTTGAAGATGGCAGGGGCTACGAGCAGTACTTC. This codes for CSVEDGRGYEQYF. This rearrangement joins TRBV29-1 to TRBJ2-7, with a weak D call TRBD1 (6 bases). CDR1 is SQVTM, CDR2 ANQGSEA, per germline. V was trimmed by 0 bases and J by 3 bases, leaving 9 bases between them. The CDR3 consists of 13 residues.

In this sample, this clone turned up a few times. The chain is built from TRBV6-1 and TRBJ1-5; unclear D gene. Germline CDR1 reads MNHNS; CDR2 reads SASEGT. The CDR3 is 11 residues long. V lost 2 bases to trimming and J lost 5 bases, with 1 base between them. CDR3 bases: TGTGCCAGCAGTGAATATCAGCCCCAGCATTTT. Translation: CASSEYQPQHF.

The chain uses TRBV7-9 and TRBJ2-2, with a possible D match to TRBD2 (5 bases). Germline V lookup: CDR1 SEHNR, CDR2 FQNEAQ (reference sequence). CDR3 length: 15 residues. Trimming took 0 bases from V and 1 from J, leaving 6 bases between them. CDR3 protein: CASSLAAGNTGELFF. DNA of the CDR3: TGTGCCAGCAGCTTAGCGGCGGGGAACACCGGGGAGCTGTTTTTT. Full variable domain (remainder filled in from reference TRBV7-9 and TRBJ2-2): DTGVSQNPRHKITKRGQNVTFRCDPISEHNRLYWYRQTLGQGPEFLTYFQNEAQLEKSRLLSDRFSAERPKGSFSTLEIQRTEQGDSAMYLCASSLAAGNTGELFFGEGSRLTVL.

The CDR3 DNA reads TGTGCCAGCAGTAGGGGTTCTGGAAACACCATATATTTT. It encodes CASSRGSGNTIYF. The chain joins TRBV6-2 or TRBV6-3 to TRBJ1-3; D might be TRBD1 (5 bases). The germline V gene has CDR1 MNHEY and CDR2 SVGEGT. The CDR3 has 13 amino acids. The ends were cut back, 5 bases at V and 1 base at J, with 6 bases in the middle.

This sequence joins TRBV10-3 and TRBJ1-1; 9 bases match TRBD1. The CDR3 sequence is 15 residues long. V shed 6 bases and J 3 bases; nucleotides not matched to a gene: 8. The V gene's germline CDR1 is ENHRY and CDR2 SYGVKD. Here the CDR3 reads CAIRGDRVDDTEAFF. CDR3 DNA sequence: TGTGCCATCAGGGGGGACAGGGTGGACGACACTGAAGCTTTCTTT.

This chain joins TRBV7-2 and TRBJ1-6, with 8 bases fitting TRBD1. The CDR3 totals 13 residues. The germline V gene has CDR1 SGHTA and CDR2 FQGNSA. With 6 bases clipped from V and 12 bases from J, the junction kept 7 bases outside the gene matches. CDR3 amino acids: CASSTDRELPLHF. The DNA of the CDR3 is TGTGCCAGCAGTACGGACAGGGAATTACCCCTCCACTTT.

The chain has TRBV7-9 and TRBJ2-1, with 7 bases identical to TRBD1. The V gene's germline CDR1 is SEHNR and CDR2 FQNEAQ (reference sequence). V dropped 5 bases and J dropped 4; count of bases not matched to a gene: 5. The CDR3 is 14 residues long. The DNA of the CDR3 is TGTGCCAGCAGCCCTCCGGACAGGTACAATGAGCAGTTCTTC. Protein: CASSPPDRYNEQFF.

The rearrangement links TRBV5-1 to TRBJ2-1, with D possibly called TRBD1 or TRBD2 (6 bases each). V was shortened by 4 bases and J by 0 bases, with 14 bases between the two germline ends. The CDR3 loop spans 16 amino acids. Looked up from germline, CDR1 is SGHRS and CDR2 is YFSETQ. CDR3 bases: TGCGCCAGCAGCGCGGAGGGGGGAAGCTCCTACAATGAGCAGTTCTTC. This encodes CASSAEGGSSYNEQFF.

The V and J genes are TRBV4-3 and TRBJ1-2; D not resolved. The CDR3 runs 13 residues. Germline CDR1 is LGHNA and CDR2 is YSLEER. V lost 0 bases, J lost 8 bases, and 10 bases lay in between. CDR3 DNA: TGCGCCAGCAGCCAAGATCCGGTGGACGGCTACACCTTC. Its translation is CASSQDPVDGYTF.

The chain joins TRBV4-3 to TRBJ1-4; D call uncertain. Looked up from germline, CDR1 is LGHNA and CDR2 is YSLEER. Trimming removed 0 bases from V and 0 bases from J, with 8 bases in between. There are 16 residues in the CDR3. CDR3 sequence reads: CASSQEGVATNEKLFF. The CDR3 DNA is TGCGCCAGCAGCCAAGAAGGAGTAGCAACTAATGAAAAACTGTTTTTT.

The chain couples TRBV30 to TRBJ2-1; 7 positions agree with TRBD2. Germline lookup yields CDR1 GTSNPN and CDR2 SVGIG (reference sequence). This CDR3 contains 13 residues. V was clipped by 0 bases and J by 12 bases; unmatched bases: 8. The CDR3: CAWSVRRGGWQFF. The CDR3 DNA is TGTGCCTGGAGTGTACGGCGGGGAGGGTGGCAGTTCTTC.

The chain carries TRBV18 and TRBJ2-1; 8 bases are a match to TRBD2. Trimming cost V 3 bases and J 4 bases; bases outside gene matches: 5. Germline V gives CDR1 KGHSH, CDR2 LQKENI. CDR3 length equals 15 residues. CDR3 DNA sequence: TGTGCCAGCTCACCGCTAGCGGGCCTTTACAATGAGCAGTTCTTC. Amino acids: CASSPLAGLYNEQFF.

The chain carries TRBV4-3 and TRBJ2-3, with TRBD2 as a possible D gene (7 bases). The germline CDR1 and CDR2 sequences are LGHNA and YSLEER. V dropped 0 bases and J dropped 1 base, with 14 bases sitting between them. The CDR3 runs to 17 residues. CDR3 region: CASSQDPGGRGTDTQYF. CDR3 nucleotide sequence: TGCGCCAGCAGCCAAGACCCGGGGGGCCGCGGCACAGATACGCAGTATTTT.

The chain combines TRBV10-1 with TRBJ1-1; TRBD1 aligns across 7 bases. The germline gives CDR1 WNHNN, CDR2 SYGVQD (reference sequence). The CDR3 loop spans 13 amino acids. The trim removed 5 bases at V and 3 bases at J, leaving 3 bases unmatched. This CDR3 is CASSITGDTEAFF. CDR3 sequence (DNA): TGCGCCAGCAGTATAACAGGGGACACTGAAGCTTTCTTT.

The chain links TRBV24-1 to TRBJ2-1, with 10 bases identical to TRBD2. The CDR3 spans 16 residues. J was trimmed by 0 bases and V by 6 bases; bases with no gene match: 4. In germline, CDR1 is KGHDR, CDR2 SFDVKD. The CDR3 bases are TGTGCCACCAGTCTAGCGGGAGCCTCCTCCTACAATGAGCAGTTCTTC. It translates to CATSLAGASSYNEQFF.

This chain links TRBV2 with TRBJ1-2; 8 positions match TRBD1. V trimming: 6 bases; J trimming: 0 bases; junction bases outside the gene matches: 6. The CDR3 is 15 amino acids. The germline CDR1 and CDR2 sequences are SNHLY and FYNNEI. CDR3 sequence reads: CASSAGQAANYGYTF. The CDR3 DNA follows: TGTGCCAGCAGCGCGGGACAGGCCGCTAACTATGGCTACACCTTC.